The T cell receptor beta chain under discussion was sequenced for a study of T cells in Graves' hyperthyroidism and ophthalmopathy. The CDR3 is 14 amino acids. V was shortened by 6 bases and J by 0 bases, with 12 bases between the two germline ends. Germline V gene sequence: CDR1 SGHKS, CDR2 YYEKEE (reference sequence). This clonotype was observed many times. Amplification of TCR beta CDR3 regions used RNA as the template. The study used the HTBI primer set for a first-round RT-PCR of the TCR CDR3. TCRdb re-derived calls from the multiplex PCR reads in MiXCR, one entry per CDR3 protein. The sample consists of more than 500,000 distinct CDR3 sequences, approximately 49% of them appearing once.

This chain joins TRBV5-5 and TRBJ1-2, with D possibly TRBD1 on 5 matching bases. This TCR derives from an adult woman with Graves' disease, either hyperthyroidism or ophthalmopathy (not recorded which). Sample: peripheral blood or thyroid tissue (not recorded which). CDR3 bases: TGTGCCAGCACACATTTGGGGGCTAACTATGGCTACACCTTC. Protein: CASTHLGANYGYTF. Full variable domain (outside the CDR3, taken from reference TRBV5-5 and TRBJ1-2): DAGVTQSPTHLIKTRGQQVTLRCSPISGHKSVSWYQQVLGQGPQFIFQYYEKEERGRGNFPDRFSARQFPNYSSELNVNALLLGDSALYLCASTHLGANYGYTFGSGTRLTVV.